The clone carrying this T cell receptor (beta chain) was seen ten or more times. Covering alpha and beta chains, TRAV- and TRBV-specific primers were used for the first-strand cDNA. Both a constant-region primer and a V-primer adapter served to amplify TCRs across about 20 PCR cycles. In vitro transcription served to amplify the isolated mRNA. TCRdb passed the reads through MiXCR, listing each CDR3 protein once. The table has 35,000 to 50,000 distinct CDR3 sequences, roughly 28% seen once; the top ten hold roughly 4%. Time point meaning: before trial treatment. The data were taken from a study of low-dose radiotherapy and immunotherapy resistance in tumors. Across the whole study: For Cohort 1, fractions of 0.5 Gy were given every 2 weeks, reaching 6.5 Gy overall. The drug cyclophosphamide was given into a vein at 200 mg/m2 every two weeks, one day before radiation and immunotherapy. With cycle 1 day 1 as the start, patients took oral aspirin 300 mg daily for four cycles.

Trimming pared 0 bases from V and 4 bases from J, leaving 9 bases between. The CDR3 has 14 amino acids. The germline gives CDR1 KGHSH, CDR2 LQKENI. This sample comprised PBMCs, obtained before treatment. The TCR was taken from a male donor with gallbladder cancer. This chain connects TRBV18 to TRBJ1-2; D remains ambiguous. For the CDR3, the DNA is TGTGCCAGCTCACCACCGGTCGTGCGCTATGGCTACACCTTC. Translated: CASSPPVVRYGYTF.